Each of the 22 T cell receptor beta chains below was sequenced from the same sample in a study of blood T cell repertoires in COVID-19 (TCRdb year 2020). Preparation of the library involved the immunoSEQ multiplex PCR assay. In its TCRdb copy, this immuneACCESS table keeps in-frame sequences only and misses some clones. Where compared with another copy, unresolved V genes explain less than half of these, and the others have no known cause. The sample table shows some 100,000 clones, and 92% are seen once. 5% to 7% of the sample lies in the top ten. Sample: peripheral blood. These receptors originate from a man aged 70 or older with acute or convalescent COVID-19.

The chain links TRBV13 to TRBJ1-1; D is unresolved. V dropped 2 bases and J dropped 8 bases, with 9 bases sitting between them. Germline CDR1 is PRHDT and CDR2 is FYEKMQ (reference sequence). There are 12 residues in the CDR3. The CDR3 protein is CASSLFAAEAFF. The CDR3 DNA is TGTGCCAGCAGCTTATTTGCGGCCGAAGCTTTCTTT.

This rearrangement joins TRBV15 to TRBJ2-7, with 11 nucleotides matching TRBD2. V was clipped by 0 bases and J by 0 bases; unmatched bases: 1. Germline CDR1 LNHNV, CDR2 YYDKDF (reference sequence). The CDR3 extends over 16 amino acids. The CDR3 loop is CATSRDLAGGSYEQYF. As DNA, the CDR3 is TGTGCCACCAGCAGAGACCTAGCGGGAGGCTCCTACGAGCAGTACTTC.

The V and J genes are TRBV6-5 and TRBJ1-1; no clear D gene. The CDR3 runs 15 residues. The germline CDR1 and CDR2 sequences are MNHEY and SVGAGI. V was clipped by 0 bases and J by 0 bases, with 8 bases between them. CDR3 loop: CASSYSQLVNTEAFF. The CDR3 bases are TGTGCCAGCAGTTACTCTCAGTTGGTGAACACTGAAGCTTTCTTT.

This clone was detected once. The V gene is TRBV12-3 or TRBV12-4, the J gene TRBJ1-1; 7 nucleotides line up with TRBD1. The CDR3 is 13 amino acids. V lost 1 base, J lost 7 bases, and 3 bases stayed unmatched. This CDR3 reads CASSLGWTGEAFF. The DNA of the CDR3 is TGTGCCAGCAGTTTAGGGTGGACAGGTGAAGCTTTCTTT.

The CDR3 here is CASSRESNQPQHF. DNA for the CDR3: TGTGCCAGCTCCCGGGAGAGCAATCAGCCCCAGCATTTT. The chain carries TRBV18 and TRBJ1-5; D is unclear. V was clipped by 6 bases and J by 1 base, with 7 bases between them. CDR3 length equals 13 residues. Germline V gene data show CDR1 as KGHSH and CDR2 as LQKENI.

The CDR3 is CASSGGLGGPDTQYF. In DNA, the CDR3 is TGCGCCAGCAGTGGCGGGTTAGGGGGTCCCGATACGCAGTATTTT. This chain connects TRBV4-1 to TRBJ2-3; the D gene is possibly TRBD1 (6 bases). CDR1 is MGHRA, CDR2 YSYEKL, per germline. This CDR3 contains 15 residues. V dropped 6 bases and J dropped 6 bases, with 19 bases sitting between them.

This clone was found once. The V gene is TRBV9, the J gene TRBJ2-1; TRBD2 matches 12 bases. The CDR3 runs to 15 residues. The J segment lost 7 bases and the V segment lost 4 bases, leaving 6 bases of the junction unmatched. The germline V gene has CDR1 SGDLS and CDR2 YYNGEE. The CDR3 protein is CASSYLAGGPNEQFF. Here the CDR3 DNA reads TGTGCCAGCAGCTACCTAGCGGGAGGGCCGAATGAGCAGTTCTTC.

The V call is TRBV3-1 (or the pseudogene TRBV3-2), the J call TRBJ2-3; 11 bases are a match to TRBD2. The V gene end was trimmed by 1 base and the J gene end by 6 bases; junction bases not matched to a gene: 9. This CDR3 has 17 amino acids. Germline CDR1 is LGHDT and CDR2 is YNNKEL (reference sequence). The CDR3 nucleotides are TGTGCCAGCAGCCAAGTGTCACTAGCGGGGGTTTACGATACGCAGTATTTT. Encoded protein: CASSQVSLAGVYDTQYF.

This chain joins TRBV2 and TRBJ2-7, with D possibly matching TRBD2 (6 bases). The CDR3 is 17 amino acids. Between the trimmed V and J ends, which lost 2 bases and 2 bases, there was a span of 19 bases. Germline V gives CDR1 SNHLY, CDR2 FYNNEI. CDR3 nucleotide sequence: TGTGCCAGCAGTGAAAGCGGCACGGGACTGGTCCCCTACGAGCAGTACTTC. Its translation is CASSESGTGLVPYEQYF.

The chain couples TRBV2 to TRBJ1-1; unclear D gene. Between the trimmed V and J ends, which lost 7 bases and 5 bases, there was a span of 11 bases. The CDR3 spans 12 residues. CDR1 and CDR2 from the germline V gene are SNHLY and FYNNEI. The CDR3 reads CASKLAGTEAFF. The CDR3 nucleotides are TGTGCCAGCAAGCTCGCGGGGACTGAAGCTTTCTTT.

CDR3 nucleotide sequence: TGTGCCAGCGGGGCTGTAGGAACTGGCTACACCTTC. It encodes CASGAVGTGYTF. This chain joins TRBV9 and TRBJ1-2, with TRBD1 as a possible D gene (5 bases). CDR3 length: 12 residues. The germline CDR1 and CDR2 sequences are SGDLS and YYNGEE. V lost 7 bases and J 7 bases, leaving 14 bases between the germline ends.

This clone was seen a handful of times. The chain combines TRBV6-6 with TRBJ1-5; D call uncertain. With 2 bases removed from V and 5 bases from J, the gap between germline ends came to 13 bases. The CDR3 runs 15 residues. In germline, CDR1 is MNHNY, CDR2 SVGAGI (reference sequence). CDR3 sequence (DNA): TGTGCCAGCAGTTACGGCCAGGTGAGGGATCAGCCCCAGCATTTT. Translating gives CASSYGQVRDQPQHF.

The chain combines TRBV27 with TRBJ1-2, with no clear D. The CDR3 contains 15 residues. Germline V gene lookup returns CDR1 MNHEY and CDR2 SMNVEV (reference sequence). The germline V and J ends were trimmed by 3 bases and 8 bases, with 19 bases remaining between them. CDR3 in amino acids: CASSFNGLGAAGYTF. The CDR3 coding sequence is TGTGCCAGCAGTTTCAACGGACTTGGAGCCGCCGGCTACACCTTC.

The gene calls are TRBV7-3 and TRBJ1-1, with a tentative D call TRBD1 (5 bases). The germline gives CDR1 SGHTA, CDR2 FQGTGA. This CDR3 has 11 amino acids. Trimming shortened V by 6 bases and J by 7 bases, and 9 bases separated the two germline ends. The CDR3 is CASSLGGEAFF. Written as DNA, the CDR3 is TGTGCCAGCAGTCTGGGGGGTGAAGCTTTCTTT.

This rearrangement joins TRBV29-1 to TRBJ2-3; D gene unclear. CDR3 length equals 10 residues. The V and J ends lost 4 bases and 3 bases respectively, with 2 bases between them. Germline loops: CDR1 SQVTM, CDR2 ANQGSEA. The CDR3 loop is CSVATDTQYF. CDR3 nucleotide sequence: TGCAGCGTTGCAACAGATACGCAGTATTTT.

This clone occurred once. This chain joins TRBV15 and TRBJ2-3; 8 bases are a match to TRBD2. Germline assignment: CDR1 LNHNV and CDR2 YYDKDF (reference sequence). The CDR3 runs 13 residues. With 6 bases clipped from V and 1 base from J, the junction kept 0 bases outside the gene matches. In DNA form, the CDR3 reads TGTGCCACCAGACTAGCGGGCACAGATACGCAGTATTTT. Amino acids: CATRLAGTDTQYF.

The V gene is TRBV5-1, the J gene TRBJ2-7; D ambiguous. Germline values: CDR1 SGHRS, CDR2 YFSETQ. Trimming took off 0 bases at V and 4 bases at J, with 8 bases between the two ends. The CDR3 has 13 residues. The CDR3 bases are TGCGCCAGCAGCTTGGCCACGGTTTACGAGCAGTACTTC. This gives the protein CASSLATVYEQYF.

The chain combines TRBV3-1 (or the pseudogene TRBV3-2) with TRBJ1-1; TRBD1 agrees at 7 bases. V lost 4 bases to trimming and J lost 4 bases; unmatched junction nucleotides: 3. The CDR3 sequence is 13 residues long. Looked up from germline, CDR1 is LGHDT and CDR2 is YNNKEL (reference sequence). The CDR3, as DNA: TGTGCCAGCAGCCGACAGGGTGGCACTGAAGCTTTCTTT. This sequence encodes CASSRQGGTEAFF.

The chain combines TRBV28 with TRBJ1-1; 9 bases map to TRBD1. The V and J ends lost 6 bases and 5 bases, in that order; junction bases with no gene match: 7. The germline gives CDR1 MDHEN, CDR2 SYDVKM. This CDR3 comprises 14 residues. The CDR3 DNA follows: TGTGCCAGCAGGTCGGGACAGGGATGGACTGAAGCTTTCTTT. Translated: CASRSGQGWTEAFF. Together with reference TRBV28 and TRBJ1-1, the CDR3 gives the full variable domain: DVKVTQSSRYLVKRTGEKVFLECVQDMDHENMFWYRQDPGLGLRLIYFSYDVKMKEKGDIPEGYSVSREKKERFSLILESASTNQTSMYLCASRSGQGWTEAFFGQGTRLTVV.

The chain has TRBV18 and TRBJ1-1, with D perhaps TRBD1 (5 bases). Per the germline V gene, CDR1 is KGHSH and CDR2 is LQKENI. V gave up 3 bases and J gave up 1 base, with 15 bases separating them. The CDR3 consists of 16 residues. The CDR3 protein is CASSPSRGNRNTEAFF. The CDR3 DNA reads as TGTGCCAGCTCACCGAGCCGGGGGAATCGGAACACTGAAGCTTTCTTT. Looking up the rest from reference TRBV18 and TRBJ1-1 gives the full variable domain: NAGVMQNPRHLVRRRGQEARLRCSPMKGHSHVYWYRQLPEEGLKFMVYLQKENIIDESGMPKERFSAEFPKEGPSILRIQQVVRGDSAAYFCASSPSRGNRNTEAFFGQGTRLTVV.

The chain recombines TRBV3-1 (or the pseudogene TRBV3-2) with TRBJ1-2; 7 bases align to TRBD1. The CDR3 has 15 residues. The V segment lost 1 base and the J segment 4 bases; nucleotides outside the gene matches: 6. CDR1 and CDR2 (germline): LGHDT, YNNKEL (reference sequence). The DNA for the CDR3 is TGTGCCAGCAGCCAAGGCCTGGGACAGTTCTATGGCTACACCTTC. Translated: CASSQGLGQFYGYTF.

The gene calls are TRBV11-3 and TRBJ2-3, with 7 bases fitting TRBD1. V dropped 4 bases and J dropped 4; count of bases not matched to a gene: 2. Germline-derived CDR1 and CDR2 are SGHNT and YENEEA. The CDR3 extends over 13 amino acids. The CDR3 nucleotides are TGTGCCAGCAGCTCGACAGGGCCAGATACGCAGTATTTT. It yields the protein CASSSTGPDTQYF.